The clone carrying this T cell receptor (beta chain) showed up just a few times. Its antigen is not identified. The CDR3 runs 15 residues. In germline, CDR1 is SGHTA, CDR2 FQGNSA. V dropped 7 bases and J dropped 4 bases, with 19 bases sitting between them. The assay was immunoSEQ multiplex PCR, and TCRdb's table has in-frame clones only and misses some. The sample has over 100,000 clones, 86% seen once. This sample stems from a study of T cell responses to AZD1222 COVID-19 vaccine. General observations from the study: Sampling captured repertoires only after the peak T cell response. The donor group comprised mostly white British people and more females; the analysis possibly underestimated clonal diversity. Once two AZD1222 doses were given, Spike-specific TCR breadth and depth went up.

Sequencing was performed on peripheral blood, taken 28 days after the second dose of the MenACWY control vaccine. The J gene is TRBJ1-2, the V gene TRBV7-2; no clear D gene. The sequence was collected from an adult who received the MenACWY meningococcal vaccine as a control. CDR3 sequence: CASKEAPTESYGYTF. CDR3 DNA sequence: TGTGCCAGCAAAGAGGCCCCTACCGAGAGCTATGGCTACACCTTC.